This entry is about one T cell receptor beta chain. Its antigen is unidentified. It was genomic DNA that served as the template for profiling TCR beta VDJ and CDR3. TCRdb called the reads again in MiXCR, with one record for every CDR3 protein. The table shows around 170,000 distinct CDR3 sequences, with 55% to 80% occurring only once. The source of the sample is a study of CD8+CD57+ T cells in acquired aplastic anemia. Turning to the study itself: Sorted CD4+ and CD8+ cells yielded about 2.9 ug of DNA on average. Healthy donors gave about 10.8 million reads on average for CD4+ cells. Study results and limitations: About 30 was the count of CD8+ CDR3 sequences that patients shared with controls. The CD8+ Simpson's diversity of patients and controls was not significantly different.

The CDR3 covers 15 residues. Germline CDR1 is SNHLY and CDR2 is FYNNEI. The V and J ends lost 2 bases and 7 bases respectively, with 17 bases between them. The sample was sorted CD4+, CD8+, or CD8+CD57+ T cells (not recorded which) from PBMCs. The chain recombines TRBV2 with TRBJ1-2; no clear D. This TCR derives from a human donor in good health. In DNA form, the CDR3 reads TGTGCCAGCAGTGAAACCTTAGGAATGGTGCGTGGCTACACCTTC. Translated: CASSETLGMVRGYTF. The variable domain in full, with the rest retrieved from reference TRBV2 and TRBJ1-2, is EPEVTQTPSHQVTQMGQEVILRCVPISNHLYFYWYRQILGQKVEFLVSFYNNEISEKSEIFDDQFSVERPDGSNFTLKIRSTKLEDSAMYFCASSETLGMVRGYTFGSGTRLTVV.